This T cell receptor (beta chain) originates from a study of early T cells in non-severe SARS-CoV-2 infection. The wider study: The authors sequenced bulk RNA from unsorted whole blood, leaving chains unpaired. Study-wide points: Anti-spike CD8 specificities were favored by VDJdb matching, whose results missed private and CD4 specificities.

Looked up from germline, CDR1 is SGHAT and CDR2 is FQNNGV. The CDR3 is 15 amino acids. The ends lost 3 bases at V and 5 bases at J; junction bases unmatched: 2. This clonotype was detected only a few times. The target antigen is unknown. Attachment of unique molecular identifiers to individual cDNA molecules was performed. MiXCR, applied by TCRdb to the 5' RACE reads, yields one record per CDR3 protein. The sample contains around 84,000 distinct CDR3 sequences, roughly an eighth of which appear only once. V is TRBV11-2 and J is TRBJ2-3; 13 bases map to TRBD2. This receptor was taken from an adult who was a healthcare worker with PCR-confirmed SARS-CoV-2 infection or an uninfected control (not recorded which). The specimen was whole blood. The CDR3 protein is CASSLRLAGGDTQYF. Here the CDR3 DNA reads TGTGCCAGCAGCTTGCGACTAGCGGGAGGAGATACGCAGTATTTT.